Listed below are T cell receptor beta chains from one sample, sequenced in a study of blood T cell repertoires in COVID-19. The protocol was immunoSEQ multiplex PCR, while the TCRdb copy is restricted to in-frame clones and leaves out a portion. Of hundreds of thousands of clones detected, roughly 89% appear once; the ten largest clones hold more than 4%. Sequencing used peripheral blood. The receptors were sampled from a woman in her twenties or thirties with acute or convalescent COVID-19. Each CDR3 is given without its conserved first and last residue. Not every row has a clone size; where given, it reads once, few, many or a size class.

V gene	J gene	clone size	CDR3 protein
TRBV9	TRBJ2-5	NA	ASSARLAGSLETQY
TRBV30	TRBJ1-5	NA	AWKSRLGNQPQH
TRBV3-1/TRBV3-2	TRBJ1-6	NA	ASSQSNSPLH
TRBV6-5	TRBJ1-6	NA	ASSLGGEGSPLH
TRBV5-6	TRBJ2-1	NA	ASSFGNRVEQF
TRBV5-4	TRBJ2-5	NA	ASSPRSGEHETQY
TRBV5-1	TRBJ1-6	NA	ASSLAGPNSPLH
TRBV24-1	TRBJ2-1	NA	ATSDPLDSYNEQF
TRBV7-9	TRBJ2-7	NA	ASSNRETASYEQY
TRBV24-1	TRBJ2-5	NA	ATSDPKGSGGAEETQY
TRBV11-2	TRBJ1-1	NA	ASSLDSRRVEAF
TRBV5-4	TRBJ1-1	NA	ASSLGGGFQNTEAF
TRBV2	TRBJ1-5	NA	ASRQGAINQPQH
TRBV30	TRBJ2-7	NA	AWSTSLPYEQY
TRBV12-3/TRBV12-4	TRBJ2-7	NA	ASRGLESYEQY
TRBV14	TRBJ1-4	NA	ASSPYGGELF
TRBV19	TRBJ1-2	NA	ASRDPWTGSVYGYT
TRBV27	TRBJ2-6	once	ASSLTRGGTNVLT
TRBV6-4	TRBJ1-6	few	ASSDSPDRANSPLH
TRBV7-9	TRBJ1-3	few	ASSRSGYGNTIY
TRBV2	TRBJ1-1	NA	ASSSTGDDTEAF
TRBV19	TRBJ1-1	NA	ASRPGRNTEAF
TRBV16	TRBJ2-4	NA	ASSRADIYIQY
TRBV27	TRBJ2-5	NA	ASSYLGQGQETQY
TRBV5-1	TRBJ1-4	NA	ASSLAVRQAATNEKLF
TRBV19	TRBJ2-7	NA	ASSPRGEPSYEQY
TRBV6-2/TRBV6-3	TRBJ2-5	NA	ASSRDSQETQY
TRBV11-3	TRBJ2-3	NA	ASSQTGQGGTDTQY
TRBV6-5	TRBJ1-1	NA	ASNQDRWRTEAF
TRBV5-1	TRBJ2-2	NA	ASSSPGHGSTGELF
TRBV2	TRBJ2-3	NA	ASSDFVRGPDTQY
TRBV19	TRBJ2-2	NA	ASSQTQGTGELF
TRBV7-2	TRBJ1-6	NA	ASSLESYGNSPLH
TRBV5-6	TRBJ1-2	NA	ASSLGQGGYGYT
TRBV12-3/TRBV12-4	TRBJ2-1	few	ASRDRNEQF
TRBV15	TRBJ2-2	once	ATSRGTGSTGELF
TRBV6-2/TRBV6-3	TRBJ1-5	NA	ASSYSRSGGNQPQH
TRBV18	TRBJ2-7	NA	ASSPRTGVYEQY
TRBV5-8	TRBJ1-2	NA	ASSSDRNRGYT
TRBV5-1	TRBJ2-5	NA	ASRNRGQKGETQY
TRBV27	TRBJ2-4	NA	ASSPRSDGNIQY
TRBV23-1	TRBJ1-4	once	ASSQSRQGTNEKLF
TRBV6-5	TRBJ1-1	NA	ASRWGSPNTEAF
TRBV20-1	TRBJ2-7	once	SATDRDEQY
TRBV5-1	TRBJ2-1	NA	ASSAGTGVFWDEQF
TRBV4-1	TRBJ2-7	NA	ASSPTQGGSYEQY
TRBV5-4	TRBJ2-3	NA	ASSSGGTEYTDTQY
TRBV6-6	TRBJ2-7	NA	ASSYRGEQY
TRBV5-4	TRBJ1-4	NA	ASSSSKGAPNEKLF
TRBV12-3/TRBV12-4	TRBJ2-1	NA	ASSLGGLQF
TRBV7-9	TRBJ1-4	NA	ASSRRGAGTNEKLF
TRBV4-2	TRBJ2-7	few	ASSQGAGQIYEQY
TRBV9	TRBJ2-5	NA	ASSPFGGQGGLETQY